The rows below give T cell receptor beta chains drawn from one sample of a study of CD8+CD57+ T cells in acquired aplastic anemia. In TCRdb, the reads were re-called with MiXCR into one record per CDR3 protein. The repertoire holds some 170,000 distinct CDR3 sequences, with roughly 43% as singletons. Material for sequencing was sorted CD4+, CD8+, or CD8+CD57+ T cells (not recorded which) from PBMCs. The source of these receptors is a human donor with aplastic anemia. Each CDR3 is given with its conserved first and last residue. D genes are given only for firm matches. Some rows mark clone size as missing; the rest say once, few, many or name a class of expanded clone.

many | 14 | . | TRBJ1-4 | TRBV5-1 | CASSLGDLREKLFF | TGCGCCAGCAGCTTGGGAGACCTTAGGGAAAAACTGTTTTTT
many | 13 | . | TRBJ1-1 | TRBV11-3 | CASSSNAGTEAFF | TGTGCCAGCAGCTCCAATGCGGGCACTGAAGCTTTCTTT
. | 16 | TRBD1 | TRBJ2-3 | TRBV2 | CASSPRTGALTDTQYF | TGTGCCAGCAGTCCACGAACAGGGGCCCTCACAGATACGCAGTATTTT
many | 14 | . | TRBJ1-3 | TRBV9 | CASSPSASGNTIYF | TGTGCCAGCAGCCCCTCAGCCTCTGGAAACACCATATATTTT
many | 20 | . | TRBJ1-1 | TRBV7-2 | CASSLALTGGKGRMNTEAFF | TGTGCCAGCAGCTTAGCGCTAACCGGTGGTAAGGGGCGGATGAACACTGAAGCTTTCTTT
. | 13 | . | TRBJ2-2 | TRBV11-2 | CASSLGSGGELFF | TGTGCCAGCAGCTTAGGTTCCGGAGGGGAGCTGTTTTTT
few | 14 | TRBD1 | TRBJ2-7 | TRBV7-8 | CASSLGDRGGEQYF | TGTGCCAGCAGCTTAGGAGACAGGGGTGGCGAGCAGTACTTC
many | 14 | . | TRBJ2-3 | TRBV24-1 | CATSDPLVSDTQYF | TGTGCCACCAGTGACCCCCTCGTCTCGGATACGCAGTATTTT
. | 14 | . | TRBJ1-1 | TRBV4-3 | CASSQNRGNTEAFF | TGCGCCAGCAGCCAAAATCGGGGGAACACTGAAGCTTTCTTT
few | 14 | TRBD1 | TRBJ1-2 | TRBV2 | CASSSLGQGHGYTF | TGTGCCAGCAGCTCTTTGGGACAGGGGCATGGCTACACCTTC
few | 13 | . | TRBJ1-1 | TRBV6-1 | CASSDHRGFEAFF | TGTGCCAGCAGTGATCATAGGGGCTTTGAAGCTTTCTTT
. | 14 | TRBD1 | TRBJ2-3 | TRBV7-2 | CASSVGHGTETQYF | TGTGCCAGCAGCGTAGGACATGGGACAGAGACGCAGTATTTT
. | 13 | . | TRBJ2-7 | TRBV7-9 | CASSLYGTYEQYF | TGTGCCAGCAGCTTATACGGGACCTACGAGCAGTACTTC
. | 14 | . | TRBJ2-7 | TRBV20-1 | CSAPIAGLSYEQYF | TGCAGTGCCCCCATCGCGGGACTGTCCTACGAGCAGTACTTC
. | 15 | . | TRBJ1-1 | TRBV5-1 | CASSRIEAADTEAFF | TGCGCCAGCAGCCGCATCGAGGCGGCCGACACTGAAGCTTTCTTT
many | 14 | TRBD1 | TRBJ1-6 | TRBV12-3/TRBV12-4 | CASSYTGTDSPLHF | TGTGCCAGCAGCTACACCGGGACAGATTCACCCCTCCACTTT
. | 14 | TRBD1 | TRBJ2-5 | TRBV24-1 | CATSAGQGRETQYF | TGTGCCACCAGTGCTGGACAGGGACGAGAGACCCAGTACTTC
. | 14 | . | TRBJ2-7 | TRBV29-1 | CSVGGYVGGGEQYF | TGCAGCGTTGGGGGCTATGTCGGAGGGGGCGAGCAGTACTTC
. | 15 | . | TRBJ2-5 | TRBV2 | CASSEAAYLQETQYF | TGTGCCAGCAGTGAAGCGGCGTACCTCCAAGAGACCCAGTACTTC
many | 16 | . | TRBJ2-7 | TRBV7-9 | CASSLRETGASYEQYF | TGTGCCAGCAGCTTGCGGGAGACAGGGGCCTCCTACGAGCAGTACTTC
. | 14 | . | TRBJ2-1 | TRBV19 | CASLSRGGSDEQFF | TGTGCCAGCCTTTCCCGAGGGGGTAGCGATGAGCAGTTCTTC
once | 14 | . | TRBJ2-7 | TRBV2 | CASTEGTGGVMQYF | TGTGCCAGCACTGAAGGGACTGGCGGCGTCATGCAGTACTTC
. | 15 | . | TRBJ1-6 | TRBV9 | CASSASGTDNSPLHF | TGTGCCAGCAGCGCCTCCGGGACTGATAATTCACCCCTCCACTTT
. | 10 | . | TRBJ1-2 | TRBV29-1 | CSVDAGSYTF | TGCAGCGTTGACGCGGGGAGCTACACCTTC
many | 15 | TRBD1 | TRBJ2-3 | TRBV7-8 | CASSVGTGVTDTQYF | TGTGCCAGCAGCGTCGGGACAGGGGTGACAGATACGCAGTATTTT
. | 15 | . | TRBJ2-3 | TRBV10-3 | CAISFGGATYNEQYF | TGTGCCATCAGTTTCGGGGGCGCGACCTACAATGAGCAGTATTTT
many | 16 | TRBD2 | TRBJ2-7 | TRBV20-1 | CSADGTSGGRAYEQYF | TGCAGTGCGGATGGGACTAGCGGGGGGAGGGCCTACGAGCAGTACTTC
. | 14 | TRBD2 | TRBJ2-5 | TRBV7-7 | CASSLGNGEGTQYF | TGTGCTAGCAGCTTAGGCAATGGGGAGGGGACCCAGTACTTC
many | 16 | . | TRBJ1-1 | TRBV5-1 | CASSPGRGPGDTEAFF | TGCGCCAGCAGCCCCGGGAGGGGCCCTGGGGACACTGAAGCTTTCTTT
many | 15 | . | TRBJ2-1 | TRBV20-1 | CSAPPGHKPWDEQFF | TGCAGTGCTCCCCCGGGACACAAACCCTGGGATGAGCAGTTCTTC
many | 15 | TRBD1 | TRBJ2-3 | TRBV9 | CASSVVGQETDTQYF | TGTGCCAGCAGCGTAGTAGGACAGGAAACAGATACGCAGTATTTT
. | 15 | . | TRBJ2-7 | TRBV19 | CASSTKWAGRYEQYF | TGTGCCAGTAGTACTAAATGGGCGGGACGCTACGAGCAGTACTTC
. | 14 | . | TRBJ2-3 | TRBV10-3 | CAIRPGLAIDTQYF | TGTGCCATACGTCCGGGACTTGCCATAGATACGCAGTATTTT
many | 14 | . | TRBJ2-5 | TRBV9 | CASSVGPGGETQYF | TGTGCCAGCAGCGTAGGACCAGGAGGGGAGACCCAGTACTTC
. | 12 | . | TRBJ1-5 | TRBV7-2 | CASSLTGLPQHF | TGTGCCAGCAGCTTAACAGGTCTGCCCCAGCATTTT
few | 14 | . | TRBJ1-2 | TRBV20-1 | CSATSDGGIYGYTF | TGCAGTGCCACCTCCGATGGGGGCATCTATGGCTACACCTTC
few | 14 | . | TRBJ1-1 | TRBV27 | CANRRQEMNTEAFF | TGTGCCAACAGGCGACAAGAAATGAACACTGAAGCTTTCTTT
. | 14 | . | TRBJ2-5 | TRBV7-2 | CASSLAASTETQYF | TGTGCCAGCAGCTTAGCGGCGTCTACGGAGACCCAGTACTTC
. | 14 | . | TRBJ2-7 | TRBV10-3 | CASLTALGSYEQYF | TGCGCCTCCCTCACAGCGCTAGGCTCCTACGAGCAGTACTTC
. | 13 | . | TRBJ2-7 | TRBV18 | CASSPPVRDEQYF | TGTGCCAGCTCACCACCCGTCAGGGACGAGCAGTACTTC
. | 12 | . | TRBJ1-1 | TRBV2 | CASSAQGTEAFF | TGTGCCAGCAGTGCGCAGGGGACTGAAGCTTTCTTT
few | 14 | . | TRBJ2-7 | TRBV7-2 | CASSRTAIGYEQYF | TGTGCCAGCAGCCGAACGGCCATAGGCTACGAGCAGTACTTC
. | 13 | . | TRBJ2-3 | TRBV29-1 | CSAGQTTTDTQYF | TGCAGCGCAGGACAGACGACGACAGATACGCAGTATTTT
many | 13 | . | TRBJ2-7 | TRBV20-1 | CSARDGYSYEQYF | TGCAGTGCTAGAGATGGCTACTCCTACGAGCAGTACTTC